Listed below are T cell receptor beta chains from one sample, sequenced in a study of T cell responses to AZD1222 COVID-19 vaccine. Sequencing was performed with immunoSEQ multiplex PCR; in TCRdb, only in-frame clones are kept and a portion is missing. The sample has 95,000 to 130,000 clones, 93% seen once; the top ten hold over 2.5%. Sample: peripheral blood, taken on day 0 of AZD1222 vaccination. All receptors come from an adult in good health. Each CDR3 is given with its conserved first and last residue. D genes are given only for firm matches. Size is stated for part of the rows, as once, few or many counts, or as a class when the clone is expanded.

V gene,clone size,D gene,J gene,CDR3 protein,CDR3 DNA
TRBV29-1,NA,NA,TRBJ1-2,CSVEFGYGYTF,TGCAGCGTTGAATTTGGCTATGGCTACACCTTC
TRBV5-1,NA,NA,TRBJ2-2,CASSPRREMNTGELFF,TGCGCCAGCAGCCCAAGGAGAGAGATGAACACCGGGGAGCTGTTTTTT
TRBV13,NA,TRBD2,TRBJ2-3,CASGAGLAGDTQYF,TGTGCCAGCGGAGCGGGACTAGCGGGAGATACGCAGTATTTT
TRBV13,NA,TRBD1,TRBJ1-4,CASSSDRVGEKLFF,TGTGCCAGCAGCTCCGACAGGGTCGGGGAAAAACTGTTTTTT
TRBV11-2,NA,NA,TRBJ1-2,CASRRSYGYTF,TGTGCCAGCAGGCGGTCCTATGGCTACACCTTC
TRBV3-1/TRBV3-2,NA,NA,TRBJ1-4,CASSQSGNEKLFF,TGTGCCAGCAGCCAAAGTGGAAATGAAAAACTGTTTTTT
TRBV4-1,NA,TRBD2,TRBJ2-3,CASSQLPPGGLAGGDTQYF,TGCGCCAGCAGCCAGCTTCCCCCGGGCGGACTAGCGGGAGGAGATACGCAGTATTTT
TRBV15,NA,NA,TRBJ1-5,CATSLAQYSNQPQHF,TGTGCCACCAGCCTGGCTCAGTATAGCAATCAGCCCCAGCATTTT
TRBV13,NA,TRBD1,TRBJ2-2,CASSSTGDGELFF,TGTGCCAGCAGCTCCACAGGGGACGGGGAGCTGTTTTTT
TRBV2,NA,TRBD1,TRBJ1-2,CASSDPDRDYYGYTF,TGTGCCAGCAGTGACCCGGACAGGGATTACTATGGCTACACCTTC
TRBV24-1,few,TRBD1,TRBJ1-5,CATRGDRGNQPQHF,TGTGCCACCAGGGGGGACAGGGGAAATCAGCCCCAGCATTTT
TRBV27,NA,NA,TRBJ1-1,CASSFGTVNTEAFF,TGTGCCAGCAGTTTTGGGACGGTGAACACTGAAGCTTTCTTT
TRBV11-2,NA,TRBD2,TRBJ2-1,CASSLQTSGSSYNEQFF,TGTGCCAGCAGCTTACAAACTAGCGGGTCCTCCTACAATGAGCAGTTCTTC
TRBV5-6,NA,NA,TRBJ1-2,CASSSIDRPTRGYTF,TGTGCCAGCAGTTCAATTGACAGACCGACCCGTGGCTACACCTTC
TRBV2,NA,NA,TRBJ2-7,CASSEGPAYEQYF,TGTGCCAGCAGTGAGGGGCCCGCCTACGAGCAGTACTTC
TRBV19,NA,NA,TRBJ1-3,CATERFIGTTGNTIYF,TGTGCCACCGAAAGGTTTATCGGAACGACTGGAAACACCATATATTTT
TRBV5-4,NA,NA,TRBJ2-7,CASSPRTDYEQYF,TGTGCCAGCAGCCCCCGGACGGACTACGAGCAGTACTTC
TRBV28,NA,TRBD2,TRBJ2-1,CASSLPRTSASYNEQFF,TGTGCCAGCAGTTTACCTCGGACTAGCGCCTCCTACAATGAGCAGTTCTTC
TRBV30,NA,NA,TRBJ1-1,CAWRASGDTEAFF,TGTGCCTGGAGGGCAAGTGGGGACACTGAAGCTTTCTTT
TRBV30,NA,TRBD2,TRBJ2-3,CAWSAGGGLAGTDTQYF,TGTGCCTGGAGTGCAGGGGGGGGACTAGCGGGAACAGATACGCAGTATTTT
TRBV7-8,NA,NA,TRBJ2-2,CASSSQEWATENTGELFF,TGTGCCAGCAGCTCCCAAGAGTGGGCGACTGAGAACACCGGGGAGCTGTTTTTT
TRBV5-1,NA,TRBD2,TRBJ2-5,CASSLLGRAEETQYF,TGCGCCAGCAGCTTGCTAGGGAGGGCCGAAGAGACCCAGTACTTC
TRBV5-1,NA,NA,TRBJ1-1,CASSFAVGGTLESLNTEAFF,TGCGCCAGCAGCTTCGCAGTGGGGGGGACACTAGAAAGCTTGAACACTGAAGCTTTCTTT
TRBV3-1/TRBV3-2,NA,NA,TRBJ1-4,CASSQRTANEKLFF,TGTGCCAGCAGCCAACGGACAGCTAATGAAAAACTGTTTTTT
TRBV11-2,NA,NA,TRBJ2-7,CASSLVSVPSYEQYF,TGTGCCAGCAGCTTAGTCTCAGTTCCCTCCTACGAGCAGTACTTC
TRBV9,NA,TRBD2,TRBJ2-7,CASSPGGDEQYF,TGTGCCAGCAGCCCTGGGGGGGACGAGCAGTACTTC
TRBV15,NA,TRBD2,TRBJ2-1,CATSSPGLVALGQFF,TGTGCCACCAGCAGTCCGGGACTAGTAGCGTTAGGGCAGTTCTTC
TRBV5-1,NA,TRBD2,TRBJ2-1,CATSSGVYNEQFF,TGCGCCACCTCTAGCGGGGTTTACAATGAGCAGTTCTTC
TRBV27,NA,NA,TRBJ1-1,CASSGLGGYTEAFF,TGTGCCAGCAGTGGTCTCGGAGGGTACACTGAAGCTTTCTTT
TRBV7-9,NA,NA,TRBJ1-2,CASGQNNNYGYTF,TGTGCCTCAGGACAGAATAACAACTATGGCTACACCTTC
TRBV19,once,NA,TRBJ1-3,CASRDRTGNTIYF,TGTGCCAGTAGGGACCGAACTGGAAACACCATATATTTT
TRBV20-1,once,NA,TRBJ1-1,CSASDWREAFF,TGCAGTGCTAGTGATTGGAGGGAAGCTTTCTTT
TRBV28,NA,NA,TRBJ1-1,CASSLWRDTEAFF,TGTGCCAGCAGTTTGTGGCGTGACACTGAAGCTTTCTTT
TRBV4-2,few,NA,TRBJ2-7,CASSSGYEQYF,TGTGCCAGCAGCAGCGGCTACGAGCAGTACTTC
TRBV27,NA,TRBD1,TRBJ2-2,CASSLSRTGWAGELFF,TGTGCCAGCAGTTTATCGCGGACAGGTTGGGCCGGGGAGCTGTTTTTT
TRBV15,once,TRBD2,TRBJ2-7,CATSRDLADRSYEQYF,TGTGCCACCAGCAGAGACCTAGCGGATCGTTCCTACGAGCAGTACTTC
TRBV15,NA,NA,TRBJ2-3,CATSPSRGGTDTQYF,TGTGCCACCAGCCCTTCTAGAGGGGGCACAGATACGCAGTATTTT
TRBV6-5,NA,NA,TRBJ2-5,CASRRGLETQYF,TGTGCCAGCCGACGGGGCCTAGAGACCCAGTACTTC
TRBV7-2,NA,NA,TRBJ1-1,CASSPSILGRAFF,TGTGCCAGCAGCCCCAGTATCTTGGGTAGAGCTTTCTTT
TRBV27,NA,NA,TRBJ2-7,CASSNLSPGEQYF,TGTGCCAGCAGTAACTTATCCCCTGGCGAGCAGTACTTC
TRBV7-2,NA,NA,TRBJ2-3,CASSLVGPGNTQYF,TGTGCCAGCAGCTTAGTCGGGCCAGGGAATACGCAGTATTTT